The clone carrying this T cell receptor (beta chain) was found once. The data were taken from a study of T cell changes during pregnancy in multiple sclerosis. The repertoire was sequenced with immunoSEQ multiplex PCR; TCRdb's copy has only in-frame clones and lacks some. Among about 76,000 clones listed, more than 90% were seen once. This CDR3 contains 13 residues. In germline, CDR1 is SGHTA, CDR2 FQGNSA. V was shortened by 5 bases and J by 3 bases, with 10 bases between the two germline ends. This TCR came from a female donor in good health, enrolled as a control in a pregnancy study. The sequencing here drew on peripheral blood, taken after pregnancy. The V gene is TRBV7-2, the J gene TRBJ1-1, with D unclear. The CDR3 nucleotides read TGTGCCAGCAGCCTAGACCGAGACACTGAAGCTTTCTTT. It specifies CASSLDRDTEAFF.